These 24 T cell receptor beta chains share one sample of origin, sequenced in a study of cytomegalovirus exposure and HLA in healthy donors. The PCR was carried out with 60 Vbeta primers and 13 Jbeta primers. The assay was immunoSEQ multiplex PCR, and TCRdb's table has in-frame clones only and misses some. The sample consists of about 260,000 clones, 70% to 90% of them appearing once. Sequencing input: PBMCs. These receptors came from a woman between 35 and 50 years old in good health and CMV-seropositive.

This chain uses TRBV15 with TRBJ1-2; D perhaps matches TRBD1 (5 bases). Between the trimmed V and J ends, which lost 4 bases and 6 bases, there was a span of 18 bases. This CDR3 comprises 15 residues. Germline V gene lookup returns CDR1 LNHNV and CDR2 YYDKDF (reference sequence). In nucleotides, the CDR3 is TGTGCCACCAGCAAATCACCCGACAGAACCGATGGCTACACCTTC. It codes for CATSKSPDRTDGYTF.

This clone was seen once. Germline and junction disagree at one end, which may indicate a read error. The rearrangement uses TRBV7-9 and TRBJ2-7, with TRBD1 matching 7 bases. The V gene's germline CDR1 is SEHNR and CDR2 FQNEAQ (reference sequence). The CDR3 extends over 16 amino acids. CDR3 loop: CSSSFLRQGPKDEQYF. In DNA, the CDR3 is TGTTCCAGCAGCTTCCTCCGACAGGGCCCGAAGGACGAGCAGTACTTC. The variable domain in full, with the rest retrieved from reference TRBV7-9 and TRBJ2-7, is DTGVSQNPRHKITKRGQNVTFRCDPISEHNRLYWYRQTLGQGPEFLTYFQNEAQLEKSRLLSDRFSAERPKGSFSTLEIQRTEQGDSAMYLCSSSFLRQGPKDEQYFGPGTRLTVT.

The rearrangement links TRBV12-5 to TRBJ2-7, with TRBD1 identical over 7 bases. This CDR3 comprises 13 residues. V trimming: 6 bases; J trimming: 1 base; junction bases outside the gene matches: 3. CDR1 LGHNT and CDR2 FRNRAP come from the germline V gene. The CDR3 DNA sequence: TGTGCTAGTGGCCAGGGACAGTCCTACGAGCAGTACTTC. Translated: CASGQGQSYEQYF.

This chain uses TRBV7-3 with TRBJ2-1, with D possibly matching TRBD2 (6 bases). The CDR3 spans 14 residues. V shed 2 bases and J shed 4 bases, with 9 bases lying between them. Germline V gene data show CDR1 as SGHTA and CDR2 as FQGTGA. CDR3 loop: CASSLGGRYNEQFF. CDR3 coding DNA: TGTGCCAGCAGCTTAGGAGGGCGGTACAATGAGCAGTTCTTC. Using reference TRBV7-3 and TRBJ2-1 for the parts outside the CDR3, the full variable domain is GAGVSQTPSNKVTEKGKYVELRCDPISGHTALYWYRQSLGQGPEFLIYFQGTGAADDSGLPNDRFFAVRPEGSVSTLKIQRTERGDSAVYLCASSLGGRYNEQFFGPGTRLTVL.

J is TRBJ1-1 and V is TRBV5-4; D gene ambiguous. The CDR3 loop spans 13 amino acids. The germline gives CDR1 SGHNT, CDR2 YYREEE (reference sequence). Trimming shortened V by 0 bases and J by 3 bases, and 6 bases separated the two germline ends. CDR3 protein: CASSLVADTEAFF. CDR3 nucleotide sequence: TGTGCCAGCAGCTTGGTGGCAGACACTGAAGCTTTCTTT. Full variable domain (missing parts from reference TRBV5-4 and TRBJ1-1): ETGVTQSPTHLIKTRGQQVTLRCSSQSGHNTVSWYQQALGQGPQFIFQYYREEENGRGNFPPRFSGLQFPNYSSELNVNALELDDSALYLCASSLVADTEAFFGQGTRLTVV.

This chain links TRBV5-6 with TRBJ1-1, with D maybe TRBD1 (5 bases). Trimming cost V 3 bases and J 3 bases, with 12 bases left between them. CDR1 is SGHDT, CDR2 YYEEEE, per germline. The CDR3 is 14 residues long. The CDR3 nucleotides read TGTGCCAGCAGCTGGCAGACGGGGGACACTGAAGCTTTCTTT. Protein product: CASSWQTGDTEAFF.

The chain links TRBV18 to TRBJ2-5, with D possibly TRBD2 on 6 matching bases. The germline V and J ends were trimmed by 6 bases and 5 bases, with 19 bases remaining between them. Germline V gives CDR1 KGHSH, CDR2 LQKENI. The CDR3 length is 15 residues. CDR3 sequence: CASSLLAERDETQYF. CDR3 nucleotide sequence: TGTGCCAGCTCGCTACTAGCTGAGAGGGACGAGACCCAGTACTTC.

CDR3 sequence reads: CASRLAGGSHEQYF. CDR3 bases: TGTGCCAGCAGACTAGCGGGAGGATCCCACGAGCAGTACTTC. The chain recombines TRBV27 with TRBJ2-7; 12 nucleotides agree with TRBD2. V shed 6 bases and J 5 bases; nucleotides not matched to a gene: 5. The CDR3 has 14 residues. The germline gives CDR1 MNHEY, CDR2 SMNVEV (reference sequence).

The chain joins TRBV7-2 to TRBJ1-2; D not resolved. Germline-derived CDR1 and CDR2 are SGHTA and FQGNSA. The CDR3 is made up of 12 amino acids. V dropped 5 bases and J dropped 8 bases, with 12 bases sitting between them. Here the CDR3 reads CASSVGWRGYTF. The CDR3 DNA sequence: TGTGCCAGCAGCGTGGGGTGGAGGGGCTACACCTTC.

In its sample, this clone was seen once. The chain employs TRBV5-1 and TRBJ1-1, with 11 positions matching TRBD1. Trimming removed 4 bases from V and 4 bases from J; junction bases left unmatched: 6. The germline CDR1 and CDR2 sequences are SGHRS and YFSETQ. The CDR3 runs 15 residues. CDR3 protein: CASSAAGTGGTEAFF. CDR3 coding DNA: TGCGCCAGCAGCGCCGCCGGGACAGGGGGCACTGAAGCTTTCTTT. Filled out from reference TRBV5-1 and TRBJ1-1, the complete variable domain reads KAGVTQTPRYLIKTRGQQVTLSCSPISGHRSVSWYQQTPGQGLQFLFEYFSETQRNKGNFPGRFSGRQFSNSRSEMNVSTLELGDSALYLCASSAAGTGGTEAFFGQGTRLTVV.

The chain joins TRBV7-8 to TRBJ1-1, with TRBD1 matching 7 bases. Looked up from germline, CDR1 is SGHVS and CDR2 is FQNEAQ. The CDR3 spans 15 residues. Unmatched junction bases numbered 8, after V lost 3 bases and J lost 4 bases. The chain's CDR3 is CASSFTQGLGTEAFF. The CDR3 DNA reads as TGTGCCAGCAGCTTCACACAGGGGTTGGGCACTGAAGCTTTCTTT.

The CDR3 nucleotides read TGTGCCAGCAGCACCACGACAGGTTTTAAGCAGTTCTTC. Amino acids: CASSTTTGFKQFF. This chain joins TRBV9 and TRBJ2-1, with TRBD1 as a possible D gene (6 bases). The CDR3 runs 13 residues. The V gene lost 4 bases and the J gene lost 11 bases, with 16 bases spanning the gap. Germline CDR1 reads SGDLS; CDR2 reads YYNGEE.

The chain carries TRBV28 and TRBJ1-5; D might be TRBD1 (6 bases). The CDR3 has 14 residues. Germline CDR1 is MDHEN and CDR2 is SYDVKM. V lost 6 bases to trimming and J lost 6 bases, with 15 bases between them. DNA for the CDR3: TGTGCCAGCAGGCAGGGGCAGGGAGCTCAGCCCCAGCATTTT. Translating gives CASRQGQGAQPQHF.

This rearrangement joins TRBV7-2 to TRBJ2-5; D possibly corresponds to TRBD2 (5 bases). CDR3 length equals 14 residues. Germline CDR1 and CDR2: SGHTA and FQGNSA. V was trimmed by 6 bases and J by 3 bases, leaving 14 bases between them. CDR3: CASRPFATKETQYF. CDR3 nucleotide sequence: TGTGCCAGCAGGCCATTCGCGACTAAAGAGACCCAGTACTTC.

The rearrangement uses TRBV18 and TRBJ2-5; 11 nucleotides line up with TRBD1. The CDR3 contains 15 residues. From germline, CDR1 is KGHSH and CDR2 LQKENI. V lost 6 bases to trimming and J lost 5 bases; unmatched junction nucleotides: 8. The chain's CDR3 is CASSPGTGGLETQYF. The CDR3 DNA reads TGTGCCAGCTCCCCCGGGACAGGGGGTTTGGAGACCCAGTACTTC.

This clone was seen only once. The chain joins TRBV2 to TRBJ1-5; 7 bases are a match to TRBD1. J was trimmed by 6 bases and V by 3 bases; bases with no gene match: 11. The CDR3 consists of 16 residues. Germline CDR1 is SNHLY and CDR2 is FYNNEI. CDR3 in amino acids: CASSDSSPYRGQPQHF. The CDR3 bases are TGTGCCAGCAGTGACTCAAGTCCCTACAGGGGTCAGCCCCAGCATTTT.

The chain combines TRBV7-8 with TRBJ2-1; TRBD2 matches 8 bases. Looked up from germline, CDR1 is SGHVS and CDR2 is FQNEAQ. This CDR3 contains 18 residues. With 4 bases clipped from V and 8 bases from J, the junction kept 19 bases outside the gene matches. The CDR3 DNA is TGTGCCAGCAGCTCTCCGGGCGGGGGCACTTTCGGGAGGGATGAGCAGTTCTTC. The encoded protein is CASSSPGGGTFGRDEQFF.

This clone was seen once. The gene calls are TRBV4-3 and TRBJ2-5; D perhaps matches TRBD2 (6 bases). The J call may be faulty, since TRBJ2-7 better matches the DNA end. Per the germline V gene, CDR1 is LGHNA and CDR2 is YSLEER. The CDR3 is made up of 13 amino acids. CDR3 residues: CASSQGLAYEQYF. For the CDR3, the DNA is TGCGCCAGCAGCCAAGGACTAGCCTACGAGCAGTACTTC.

The genes are TRBV6-5 and TRBJ1-2; 10 bases are shared with TRBD1. The CDR3 contains 15 residues. Trimming at V came to 6 bases and at J to 4 bases, leaving 8 bases not matched to a gene. The germline gives CDR1 MNHEY, CDR2 SVGAGI. The CDR3 DNA reads as TGTGCCAGCAGACGTGGACAGGGGGACACCTATGGCTACACCTTC. Amino acid sequence: CASRRGQGDTYGYTF.

This chain joins TRBV7-9 and TRBJ2-1; 7 bases line up with TRBD2. V was pared by 5 bases and J by 7 bases, with 11 bases of the junction left unmatched. Germline values: CDR1 SEHNR, CDR2 FQNEAQ (reference sequence). This CDR3 is built from 15 residues. This CDR3 is CASSGGGFDRNEQFF. The CDR3, as DNA: TGTGCCAGCAGCGGGGGGGGGTTCGATAGGAATGAGCAGTTCTTC.

In this sample, this clone turned up once. The chain links TRBV19 to TRBJ2-7; TRBD2 agrees at 11 bases. The germline CDR1 and CDR2 sequences are LNHDA and SQIVND (reference sequence). V lost 5 bases and J lost 1; bases outside the gene matches: 4. The CDR3 sequence is 15 residues long. CDR3 bases: TGTGCCAGTAGTCTATCTAGCGGGAGGTCCTACGAGCAGTACTTC. Its protein product is CASSLSSGRSYEQYF. Complete variable domain (other parts from reference TRBV19 and TRBJ2-7): DGGITQSPKYLFRKEGQNVTLSCEQNLNHDAMYWYRQDPGQGLRLIYYSQIVNDFQKGDIAEGYSVSREKKESFPLTVTSAQKNPTAFYLCASSLSSGRSYEQYFGPGTRLTVT.

The chain employs TRBV10-3 and TRBJ2-1; no reliable D call. The V gene lost 0 bases and the J gene lost 8 bases, with 17 bases spanning the gap. The germline gives CDR1 ENHRY, CDR2 SYGVKD. This CDR3 contains 16 residues. The CDR3 DNA reads as TGTGCCATCAGTGAGTCAAGAGGTGGTTCTTGGGATGAGCAGTTCTTC. This translates into CAISESRGGSWDEQFF.

The genes are TRBV5-4 and TRBJ2-7; 7 nucleotides line up with TRBD2. Germline lookup yields CDR1 SGHNT and CDR2 YYREEE (reference sequence). The CDR3 runs to 14 residues. V lost 0 bases, J lost 0 bases, and 0 bases stayed unmatched. The CDR3 DNA reads as TGTGCCAGCAGCTTGGGGACTAGCTCCTACGAGCAGTACTTC. Translating gives CASSLGTSSYEQYF.

This chain links TRBV7-9 with TRBJ2-7; D is undetermined. This CDR3 contains 17 residues. V was pared by 1 base and J by 0 bases, with 16 bases between. The germline V gene encodes CDR1 SEHNR and CDR2 FQNEAQ (reference sequence). CDR3 residues: CASSLVLVAGPSYEQYF. CDR3 coding DNA: TGTGCCAGCAGCTTAGTCTTGGTGGCAGGTCCCTCCTACGAGCAGTACTTC. The whole variable domain, filled in from reference TRBV7-9 and TRBJ2-7, reads DTGVSQNPRHKITKRGQNVTFRCDPISEHNRLYWYRQTLGQGPEFLTYFQNEAQLEKSRLLSDRFSAERPKGSFSTLEIQRTEQGDSAMYLCASSLVLVAGPSYEQYFGPGTRLTVT.